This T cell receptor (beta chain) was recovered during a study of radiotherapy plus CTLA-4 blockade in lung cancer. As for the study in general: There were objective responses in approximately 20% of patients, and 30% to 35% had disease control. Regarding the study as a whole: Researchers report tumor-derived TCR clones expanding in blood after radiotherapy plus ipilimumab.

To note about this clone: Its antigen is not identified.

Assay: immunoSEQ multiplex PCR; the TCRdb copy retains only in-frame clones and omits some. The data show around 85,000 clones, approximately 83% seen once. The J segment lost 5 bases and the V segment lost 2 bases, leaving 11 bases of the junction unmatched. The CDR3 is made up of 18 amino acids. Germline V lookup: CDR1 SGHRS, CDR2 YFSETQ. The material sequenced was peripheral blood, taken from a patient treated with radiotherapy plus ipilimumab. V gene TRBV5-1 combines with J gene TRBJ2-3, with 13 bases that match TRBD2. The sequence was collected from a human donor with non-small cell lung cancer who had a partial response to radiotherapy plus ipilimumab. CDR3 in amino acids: CASSFIGGLAGDVDTQYF. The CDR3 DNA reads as TGCGCCAGCAGCTTTATCGGAGGACTAGCGGGAGATGTAGATACGCAGTATTTT.